This entry describes one T cell receptor (beta chain). What it binds is not known. The data stem from a study of immune heterogeneity within non-small cell lung tumors. Study observations and caveats: Clonality of local T cells correlated moderately but significantly with local tumor mutational burden (R approximately 0.37). Between individual patients, the high-frequency T-cell receptor beta clonotypes largely differed.

The germline CDR1 and CDR2 sequences are SEHNR and FQNEAQ (reference sequence). Trimming cost V 2 bases and J 4 bases, with 14 bases left between them. CDR3 length equals 15 residues. Template was bulk tumor genomic DNA, around 600 ng per sample. Doctors removed several biopsies from each primary tumor during surgery, keeping them far apart. Undergoing curative surgery were patients whose non-small cell lung cancer was untreated and newly diagnosed. Amplifying TCR beta CDR3 involved multiplex PCR carried out with 32 V and 13 J primers. TCRdb re-called the multiplex PCR reads with MiXCR, one entry per CDR3 protein. The sample holds around 30,000 distinct CDR3 sequences, under 35% seen once.

The source is a man aged 40-49 years with non-small cell lung cancer. The sequenced sample was lung tumor tissue. The chain employs TRBV7-9 and TRBJ2-5; possibly TRBD1 for D (6 bases). DNA of the CDR3: TGTGCCAGCAGCTTAATTTCGGGCAGGGGAGAGACCCAGTACTTC. This translates into CASSLISGRGETQYF. Complete variable domain (other parts from reference TRBV7-9 and TRBJ2-5): DTGVSQNPRHKITKRGQNVTFRCDPISEHNRLYWYRQTLGQGPEFLTYFQNEAQLEKSRLLSDRFSAERPKGSFSTLEIQRTEQGDSAMYLCASSLISGRGETQYFGPGTRLLVL.